This T cell receptor beta chain was retrieved from a study of cytomegalovirus exposure and HLA in healthy donors. Study context: The same platform was used for the 120 validation repertoires and the approximately 670 first-cohort repertoires, a later analysis reported. Regarding the study as a whole: It was confirmed in vitro that a few of the CMV-associated chains were specific for CMV antigens.

The repertoire was sequenced with immunoSEQ multiplex PCR; TCRdb's copy has only in-frame clones and lacks some. The repertoire includes roughly 95,000 clones, less than 85% of them detected once, and roughly 20% sits in the top ten. Regarding this clone: Its antigen is not identified.

The CDR3 totals 15 residues. Germline CDR1 reads SEHNR; CDR2 reads FQNEAQ (reference sequence). V was clipped by 6 bases and J by 5 bases, with 17 bases between them. The sequenced sample was PBMCs. This receptor was identified in a man younger than 30 in good health and CMV-seropositive. J is TRBJ2-1 and V is TRBV7-9; D is possibly TRBD1 (5 bases). CDR3 coding DNA: TGTGCCAGCAGTGACAGCTCCCTTAGGAACAATGAGCAGTTCTTC. As protein: CASSDSSLRNNEQFF.